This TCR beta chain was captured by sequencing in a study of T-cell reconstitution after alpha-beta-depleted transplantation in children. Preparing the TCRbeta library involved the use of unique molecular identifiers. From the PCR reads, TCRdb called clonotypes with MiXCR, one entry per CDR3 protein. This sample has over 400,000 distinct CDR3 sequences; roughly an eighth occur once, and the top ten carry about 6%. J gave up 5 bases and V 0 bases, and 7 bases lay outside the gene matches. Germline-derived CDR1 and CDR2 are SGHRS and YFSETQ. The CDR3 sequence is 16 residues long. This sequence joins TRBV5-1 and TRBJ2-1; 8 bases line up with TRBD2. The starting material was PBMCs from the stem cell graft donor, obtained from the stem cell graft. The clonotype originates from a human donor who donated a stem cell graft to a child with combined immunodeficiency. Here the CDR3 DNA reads TGCGCCAGCAGCTTGGGTCGCGGGAGGCTCGACAATGAGCAGTTCTTC. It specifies CASSLGRGRLDNEQFF.